Listed below are T cell receptor beta chains from one sample, sequenced in a study of neurological immune-mediated disorders. TCRdb re-derived calls from the 5' RACE reads in MiXCR, one entry per CDR3 protein. The sample yields around 65,000 distinct CDR3 sequences, more than 4.5% seen once. Sample: PBMCs. These receptors came from a human donor with multiple sclerosis. The donor label of this sample is uncertain. The CDR3 runs from the conserved cysteine through the conserved F or W. D genes are given only for firm matches. Not all rows give a size; the values are once, few, many and, for expanded clones, a class.

d_call	v_call	clone_size	j_call	cdr3_aa	cdr3_nt
NA	TRBV7-2	many	TRBJ2-3	CASSLAGWGKSTDTQYF	TGTGCCAGCAGCTTAGCGGGGTGGGGGAAGAGTACAGATACGCAGTATTTT
NA	TRBV5-1	many	TRBJ2-6	CASSLGVSASAGANVLTF	TGCGCCAGCAGCTTGGGCGTGAGCGCATCGGCTGGGGCCAACGTCCTGACTTTC
NA	TRBV19	many	TRBJ2-7	CASSIGQHYEQYF	TGTGCCAGTAGTATCGGACAGCACTACGAGCAGTACTTC
NA	TRBV12-3/TRBV12-4	many	TRBJ2-4	CASTHPGRYIQYF	TGTGCCAGCACTCACCCAGGGAGGTACATTCAGTACTTC
NA	TRBV5-1	many	TRBJ1-5	CASSLSGGINQPQHF	TGCGCCAGCAGCTTATCGGGCGGAATCAATCAGCCCCAGCATTTT
NA	TRBV5-1	many	TRBJ1-1	CASSLGGGTEAFF	TGTGCCAGCAGCCTAGGAGGGGGCACTGAAGCTTTCTTT
NA	TRBV10-3	many	TRBJ2-7	CAIREASSYEQYF	TGTGCCATCCGAGAGGCTAGCTCCTACGAGCAGTACTTC
NA	TRBV20-1	many	TRBJ2-7	CSALRTRGSYEQYF	TGCAGTGCCCTTCGGACCCGAGGGTCCTACGAGCAGTACTTC
NA	TRBV3-1	many	TRBJ2-1	CASSQEIGGTYNEQFF	TGTGCCAGCAGCCAAGAAATCGGGGGCACCTACAATGAGCAGTTCTTC
TRBD1	TRBV2	many	TRBJ2-1	CASSKGQGAHNEQFF	TGTGCCAGCAGTAAGGGTCAGGGGGCGCACAATGAGCAGTTCTTC
TRBD1	TRBV18	few	TRBJ2-7	CASSLTVLGQTTPYEQYF	TGTGCCAGCTCACTGACTGTACTGGGACAGACGACACCCTACGAGCAGTACTTC
NA	TRBV18	many	TRBJ2-7	CASSLASSYEQYF	TGTGCCAGCTCACTCGCGAGCTCCTACGAGCAGTACTTC
TRBD2	TRBV20-1	many	TRBJ2-1	CSARAAGGLRNEQFF	TGCAGTGCTAGAGCAGCGGGGGGGCTGCGGAATGAGCAGTTCTTC
NA	TRBV6-2/TRBV6-3	NA	TRBJ1-4	CASSYSSGRGGLFF	TGTGCCAGCAGTTACTCGAGCGGTCGAGGAGGACTGTTTTTT
NA	TRBV12-3/TRBV12-4	many	TRBJ2-7	CASSYNLVYEQYF	TGTGCCAGCAGTTATAACTTAGTCTACGAGCAGTACTTC
TRBD2	TRBV20-1	many	TRBJ2-1	CSARGRVAGSYNEQFF	TGCAGTGCTAGGGGCAGGGTAGCGGGCTCCTACAATGAGCAGTTCTTC
TRBD1	TRBV5-1	many	TRBJ2-7	CASSPPRDSTYEQYF	TGCGCCAGCAGCCCTCCCCGGGACAGTACCTACGAGCAGTACTTC
TRBD1	TRBV5-1	many	TRBJ2-7	CASSSFPGQGHTYEQYF	TGCGCCAGCAGCTCCTTTCCGGGACAGGGGCACACCTACGAGCAGTACTTC
TRBD1	TRBV20-1	many	TRBJ2-3	CSARRAVRGLTDTQYF	TGCAGTGCTAGAAGGGCGGTCAGGGGGCTCACAGATACGCAGTATTTT
TRBD2	TRBV4-1	many	TRBJ2-1	CASSHRLAGASYNEQFF	TGCGCCAGCAGCCATCGACTAGCGGGGGCCTCCTACAATGAGCAGTTCTTC
TRBD2	TRBV12-3/TRBV12-4	many	TRBJ2-3	CASGTRSTPQYF	TGTGCCAGCGGGACTAGGTCCACACCGCAGTATTTT
TRBD1	TRBV12-3/TRBV12-4	many	TRBJ1-2	CASSLAPGQGYGYTF	TGTGCCAGCAGTTTAGCGCCGGGACAGGGCTATGGCTACACCTTC
NA	TRBV27	many	TRBJ1-1	CASSFSGTNTEAFF	TGTGCCAGCAGTTTCTCCGGGACTAACACTGAAGCTTTCTTT
NA	TRBV5-6	many	TRBJ1-4	CASSITTAPSTNEKLFF	TGTGCCAGCAGCATTACGACCGCTCCATCAACTAATGAAAAACTGTTTTTT
NA	TRBV5-1	many	TRBJ2-5	CASSLADTGRETQYF	TGCGCCAGCAGCTTGGCCGACACAGGCAGAGAGACCCAGTACTTC
TRBD1	TRBV29-1	many	TRBJ2-7	CSVRTPQGSPYEQYF	TGCAGCGTCCGTACTCCACAGGGGAGCCCCTACGAGCAGTACTTC
NA	TRBV5-1	many	TRBJ1-2	CASREFSNNYGYTF	TGCGCCAGCAGAGAATTCAGCAATAACTATGGCTACACCTTC